The source of this T cell receptor (beta chain) is a study of glioma-infiltrating T cells. In the study overall: Glioblastomas were WHO grade IV, sampled at first diagnosis; low-grade were grade II.

A word on this clonotype: Its antigen is undetermined.

TCR alpha and beta CDR3 regions were amplified from RNA using iRepertoire nested multiplex PCR. Input was roughly 85-400 ng of tissue mRNA or PBMC total RNA. TCRdb reprocessed the multiplex PCR reads with MiXCR, giving one entry per CDR3 protein. The sample yields 400,000 or so distinct CDR3 sequences, about two fifths seen once. CDR3 length equals 13 residues. The germline CDR1 and CDR2 sequences are SQVTM and ANQGSEA. V was clipped by 2 bases and J by 9 bases, with 14 bases between them. Study results and caveats: Tissue-blood divergence was below expectation in non-neoplastic patients, above in gliomas.

The V gene is TRBV29-1, the J gene TRBJ2-1, with D possibly being TRBD2 (7 bases). The sequence was collected from a human donor with low-grade glioma or glioblastoma, undergoing nonglioma brain surgery, or in good health (not recorded which). The sequenced material came from glioma tissue, nonneoplastic brain tissue, or PBMCs (not recorded which). DNA of the CDR3: TGCAGCGTTGAATGGGGGGGCCGTGGTGAGCAGTTCTTC. Its protein is CSVEWGGRGEQFF.